This paragraph covers one T cell receptor beta chain sequence. In the study's own analysis: Estimated nucleated cell counts came from reference gene primer amplification. TCRdb keeps only in-frame clones here, not all; method: immunoSEQ multiplex PCR. V and J calls and clone size are as listed in that table; D and trimming were resolved from the DNA. The sample has around 99,000 clones; approximately 88% are singletons. The germline V and J ends were trimmed by 5 bases and 4 bases, with 11 bases remaining between them. This CDR3 comprises 14 residues. Germline V gene data show CDR1 as SGHDN and CDR2 as FVKESK. The sample belongs to a study of blood T cell repertoires in COVID-19. Study overall: Whether acute or convalescent, the COVID-19 samples came from the United States, Italy and Spain.

This rearrangement joins TRBV14 to TRBJ1-4; D gene uncertain. This receptor was taken from a man between 40 and 49 years old with active or convalescent COVID-19. The material sequenced was peripheral blood. CDR3 DNA: TGTGCCAGCAGCGAAATCGGTAGTAATGAAAAACTGTTTTTT. Protein: CASSEIGSNEKLFF.